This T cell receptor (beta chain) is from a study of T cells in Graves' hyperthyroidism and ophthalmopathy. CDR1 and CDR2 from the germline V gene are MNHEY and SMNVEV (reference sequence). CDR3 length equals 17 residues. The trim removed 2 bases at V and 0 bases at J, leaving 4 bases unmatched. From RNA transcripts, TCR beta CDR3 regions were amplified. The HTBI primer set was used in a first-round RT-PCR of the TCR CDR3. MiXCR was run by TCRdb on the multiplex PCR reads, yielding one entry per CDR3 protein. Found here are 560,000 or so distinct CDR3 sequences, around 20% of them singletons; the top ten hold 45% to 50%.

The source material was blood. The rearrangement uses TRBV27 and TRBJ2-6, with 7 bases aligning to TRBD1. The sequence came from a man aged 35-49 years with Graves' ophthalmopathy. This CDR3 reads CASSLRGQLSGANVLTF. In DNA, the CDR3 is TGTGCCAGCAGTTTACGGGGACAGCTCTCTGGGGCCAACGTCCTGACTTTC.